These 17 T cell receptor beta chains share one sample of origin, sequenced in a study of blood T cell repertoires in COVID-19. The data were produced by immunoSEQ multiplex PCR, yet TCRdb's version contains in-frame clones alone and is incomplete. The data show some 270,000 clones, 75% to 85% seen once. The sequenced sample consisted of PBMCs or T cells enriched from blood (not recorded which). The origin of the receptors is a woman aged 50 to 60 with acute COVID-19.

The gene calls are TRBV19 and TRBJ2-2; tentatively, D is TRBD1 (6 bases). Trimming shortened V by 5 bases and J by 4 bases, and 20 bases separated the two germline ends. The CDR3 is 17 residues long. The V gene's germline CDR1 is LNHDA and CDR2 SQIVND (reference sequence). CDR3 DNA: TGTGCCAGTAGTTCCCGGTTGTTGGGGGCGCCCACCGGGGAGCTGTTTTTT. Translating gives CASSSRLLGAPTGELFF.

The chain links TRBV10-3 to TRBJ1-3; D gene unclear. The germline V gene encodes CDR1 ENHRY and CDR2 SYGVKD. The CDR3 is 15 amino acids. The ends were cut back, 0 bases at V and 1 base at J, with 7 bases in the middle. The CDR3 DNA is TGTGCCATCAGTGAGTCTGGAGCTTCTGGAAACACCATATATTTT. It encodes CAISESGASGNTIYF.

The rearrangement uses TRBV7-9 and TRBJ1-1; D possibly corresponds to TRBD1 (6 bases). V was cut by 1 base and J by 1 base, with 10 bases left in between. This CDR3 comprises 15 residues. The germline V gene has CDR1 SEHNR and CDR2 FQNEAQ (reference sequence). The CDR3 region is CASSLVRRGNTEAFF. The CDR3 DNA follows: TGTGCCAGCAGCTTAGTCCGCAGGGGGAACACTGAAGCTTTCTTT.

This chain connects TRBV11-1 to TRBJ2-4; the match to TRBD1 covers 9 bases. Losses at the gene ends were 4 bases for V and 5 bases for J; bases not matched to a gene: 6. CDR3 size: 15 residues. Germline assignment: CDR1 SGHAT and CDR2 FQDESV (reference sequence). The CDR3 region has the DNA TGTGCCAGCAGCTCCAGGGACAGGGACCAAAACATTCAGTACTTC. Its protein product is CASSSRDRDQNIQYF.

This chain links TRBV19 with TRBJ1-3; 7 nucleotides line up with TRBD1. The CDR3 extends over 16 amino acids. J lost 0 bases, V lost 6 bases, and 8 bases had no gene match. From germline, CDR1 is LNHDA and CDR2 SQIVND (reference sequence). Here the CDR3 reads CASRTQGTSSGNTIYF. In DNA, the CDR3 is TGTGCCAGTAGGACACAGGGGACGAGCTCTGGAAACACCATATATTTT.

This clone has just one count. J is TRBJ1-2 and V is TRBV7-2, with no clear D. Germline lookup yields CDR1 SGHTA and CDR2 FQGNSA. The CDR3 has 14 residues. V lost 1 base to trimming and J lost 4 bases, with 10 bases between them. The CDR3 region is CASSLEPEFYGYTF. In DNA, the CDR3 is TGTGCCAGCAGCTTAGAACCAGAATTCTATGGCTACACCTTC.

The table lists this clone with a few counts. This chain joins TRBV11-2 and TRBJ2-2; the D gene is possibly TRBD1 (6 bases). From germline, CDR1 is SGHAT and CDR2 FQNNGV. With 2 bases removed from V and 7 bases from J, the gap between germline ends came to 11 bases. There are 14 residues in the CDR3. The CDR3 protein is CASSLSGAGGELFF. For the CDR3, the DNA is TGTGCCAGCAGCTTATCAGGGGCTGGCGGGGAGCTGTTTTTT.

The V call is TRBV20-1, the J call TRBJ2-1; 8 nucleotides line up with TRBD2. From germline, CDR1 is DFQATT and CDR2 SNEGSKA (reference sequence). This CDR3 spans 14 amino acids. The V and J ends lost 3 bases and 4 bases, in that order; junction bases with no gene match: 5. DNA for the CDR3: TGCAGTGCTAGTACGCGGGGGGCATACAATGAGCAGTTCTTC. Protein product: CSASTRGAYNEQFF.

This chain joins TRBV5-1 and TRBJ2-1; TRBD2 matches 7 bases. This CDR3 comprises 17 residues. Germline CDR1 reads SGHRS; CDR2 reads YFSETQ. V dropped 0 bases and J dropped 0; count of bases not matched to a gene: 6. The CDR3 spells CASSLAIGGGSYNEQFF. In DNA, the CDR3 is TGCGCCAGCAGCTTGGCCATCGGCGGGGGCTCCTACAATGAGCAGTTCTTC.

The chain employs TRBV7-2 and TRBJ1-1; D is ambiguous. The germline V and J ends were trimmed by 0 bases and 6 bases, with 14 bases remaining between them. Germline V lookup: CDR1 SGHTA, CDR2 FQGNSA. CDR3 size: 15 residues. The CDR3 nucleotides are TGTGCCAGCAGCTTAGCGCTGGGCGGGATCTCTGAAGCTTTCTTT. Translated: CASSLALGGISEAFF.

The J gene is TRBJ1-5, the V gene TRBV6-1; 8 bases fit TRBD1. Germline V gene sequence: CDR1 MNHNS, CDR2 SASEGT. V lost 3 bases, J lost 4 bases, and 8 bases stayed unmatched. The CDR3 has 16 residues. The CDR3 bases are TGTGCCAGCAGTGAGTGGGGTCAGGGGGCGAATCAGCCCCAGCATTTT. It translates to CASSEWGQGANQPQHF.

The genes are TRBV6-4 and TRBJ1-1; D is possibly TRBD1 (6 bases). From germline, CDR1 is MRHNA and CDR2 SNTAGT. Between the trimmed V and J ends, which lost 6 bases and 1 base, there was a span of 9 bases. The CDR3 extends over 13 amino acids. CDR3 protein: CASRRTANTEAFF. CDR3 nucleotide sequence: TGTGCCAGCAGGAGGACAGCGAACACTGAAGCTTTCTTT.

V usage is TRBV7-9 and J usage is TRBJ1-1; a weak D match, TRBD1 (5 bases). The CDR3 runs 15 residues. Germline V CDR1 and CDR2: SEHNR, FQNEAQ (reference sequence). The V gene lost 2 bases and the J gene lost 4 bases, with 14 bases spanning the gap. The CDR3 loop is CASSLRSQGLTEAFF. The CDR3 nucleotides are TGTGCCAGCAGCTTAAGGAGCCAGGGACTCACTGAAGCTTTCTTT.

This clone is a singleton in its sample. The chain couples TRBV5-8 to TRBJ2-2; D may be TRBD1 (5 bases). CDR1 SGHTS and CDR2 YDEGEE come from the germline V gene. V lost 4 bases, J lost 3 bases, and 19 bases lay in between. The CDR3 loop spans 17 amino acids. The CDR3 bases are TGTGCCAGCAGCAACCCGACAGCTCTGGGGTACACCGGGGAGCTGTTTTTT. Encoded protein: CASSNPTALGYTGELFF.

The V call is TRBV5-1, the J call TRBJ1-5, with 9 bases matching TRBD1. The CDR3 consists of 16 residues. The V gene end was trimmed by 3 bases and the J gene end by 2 bases; junction bases not matched to a gene: 6. Germline V gene data show CDR1 as SGHRS and CDR2 as YFSETQ. CDR3 coding DNA: TGCGCCAGCAGCTCGGGACAGGGTTCAGGCAATCAGCCCCAGCATTTT. Its translation is CASSSGQGSGNQPQHF.

The genes are TRBV11-3 and TRBJ2-7; 9 nucleotides agree with TRBD1. This CDR3 is 14 amino acids long. Germline trimming cut 5 bases from V and 6 bases from J; bases unmatched to any gene: 8. Germline-derived CDR1 and CDR2 are SGHNT and YENEEA. CDR3 sequence reads: CASSRDRVSREQYF. In DNA form, the CDR3 reads TGTGCCAGCAGCCGGGACAGGGTGTCGCGCGAGCAGTACTTC.

The rearrangement joins TRBV3-1 (or the pseudogene TRBV3-2) to TRBJ1-3; the D is unclear. This CDR3 is 14 amino acids long. Per the germline V gene, CDR1 is LGHDT and CDR2 is YNNKEL (reference sequence). With 3 bases removed from V and 0 bases from J, the gap between germline ends came to 6 bases. The CDR3 is CASSHTNSGNTIYF. CDR3 nucleotide sequence: TGTGCCAGCAGCCACACTAACTCTGGAAACACCATATATTTT.